These T cell receptor beta chains were read from a single sample in a study of PD-1 blockade in classical Hodgkin lymphoma. TCRdb keeps only in-frame clones here, not all; method: immunoSEQ multiplex PCR. The sample records approximately 26,000 clones, roughly three quarters being singletons. The sequencing here drew on peripheral blood mononuclear cells (PBMCs), taken at baseline. Receptors originate from a human donor with classical Hodgkin lymphoma. Both conserved end residues are part of each CDR3. Each record gives: J gene, V gene, D gene, clone size, CDR3 DNA, CDR3 protein. D genes are given only for firm matches. Expanded clones get a size class; other rows say once, few or many, or leave the size out.

>TRBJ1-1|TRBV7-9|NA|NA
TGTGCCAGCAGCTTAGCCGCTCCAATATCGAACACTGAAGCTTTCTTT
CASSLAAPISNTEAFF
>TRBJ1-2|TRBV6-6|NA|NA
TGTGCCAGCGGCGCCGACAACTATGGCTACACCTTC
CASGADNYGYTF
>TRBJ1-3|TRBV5-1|NA|NA
TGCGCCAGCAGCCGGGACCGAGACTCTGGAAACACCATATATTTT
CASSRDRDSGNTIYF
>TRBJ1-1|TRBV29-1|NA|NA
TGCAGCGTTGCGCTTGCTGGGGGGCTGGAGGCTGAAGCTTTCTTT
CSVALAGGLEAEAFF
>TRBJ2-7|TRBV20-1|NA|NA
TGCAGTGCCTCATCCGGGGGCGAGCAGTACTTC
CSASSGGEQYF
>TRBJ1-1|TRBV2|TRBD1|NA
TGTGCCAGCAGTGACGGGCAGGGGGGTGAAGCTTTCTTT
CASSDGQGGEAFF
>TRBJ2-1|TRBV7-3|NA|once
TGTGCCAGCAGCCCTCAACAGGGTATTGGTGAGCAGTTCTTC
CASSPQQGIGEQFF
>TRBJ2-2|TRBV7-9|TRBD1|NA
TGTGCCAGCAGCTCCCATCAGGACAGGTTCTATACCGGGGAGCTGTTTTTT
CASSSHQDRFYTGELFF
>TRBJ2-1|TRBV19|TRBD2|NA
TGTGCCAGTAGTAGAGAAGCGGGGGGGCCGGTCAATGAGCAGTTCTTC
CASSREAGGPVNEQFF
>TRBJ2-7|TRBV2|NA|once
TGTGCCAGCAGTGACCCCCCGGCTACCTACGAGCAGTACTTC
CASSDPPATYEQYF
>TRBJ2-5|TRBV6-5|NA|NA
TGTGCCAGCAGTTACGGCCCCCAGCAAGAGACCCAGTACTTC
CASSYGPQQETQYF
>TRBJ2-7|TRBV6-1|NA|NA
TGTGCCATCAGTGCCTCCTTGGTGCAGGGGGGTCCCAGCGAGCAGTACTTC
CAISASLVQGGPSEQYF
>TRBJ1-1|TRBV7-3|NA|few
TGTGCCAGCAGCCTTGATGCAGGGCAGAACACTGAAGCTTTCTTT
CASSLDAGQNTEAFF
>TRBJ2-7|TRBV19|NA|NA
TGTGCCAGTAGTCCGGCGACAGGCCCCTACGAGCAGTACTTC
CASSPATGPYEQYF
>TRBJ2-2|TRBV6-5|NA|NA
TGTGCCAGCAGGTTGAATGCCGGGGAGCTGTTTTTT
CASRLNAGELFF
>TRBJ2-3|TRBV14|NA|NA
TGTGCCAGCAGCCAAGATTACGGTGGGTTGGACGACACAGATACGCAGTATTTT
CASSQDYGGLDDTDTQYF
>TRBJ2-1|TRBV5-1|TRBD1|once
TGCGCCAGCAGCCTAGGGACAGGGGGCAATGAGCAGTTCTTC
CASSLGTGGNEQFF
>TRBJ1-1|TRBV6-5|NA|NA
TGTGCCAGCACCCAAACTTCCGGGATGAACACTGAAGCTTTCTTT
CASTQTSGMNTEAFF
>TRBJ2-7|TRBV1|NA|NA
TGCACCAGCAACCAAGAGATGGACTTACTAGACCGGGGGTACGAGCAGTACTTC
CTSNQEMDLLDRGYEQYF
>TRBJ1-2|TRBV5-4|NA|NA
TGTGCCAGCAGCTACCTCGGGGACTATGGCTACACCTTC
CASSYLGDYGYTF
>TRBJ2-5|TRBV7-3|TRBD1|NA
TGTGCCAGCAGCCCGGGACAGGGGCGGCTTGGGACCCAGTACTTC
CASSPGQGRLGTQYF
>TRBJ2-1|TRBV4-3|NA|NA
TGCGCCAGCAGCCAAGATTTTTTGTGGAATGAGCAGTTCTTC
CASSQDFLWNEQFF
>TRBJ2-7|TRBV11-2|NA|NA
TGTGCCAGCAGCTTCCTCAACACATACGAGCAGTACTTC
CASSFLNTYEQYF
>TRBJ2-1|TRBV5-1|TRBD2|few
TGCGCCAGCAGCTCCGTGGGGAGCGGGGCATACAATGAGCAGTTCTTC
CASSSVGSGAYNEQFF
>TRBJ1-1|TRBV7-6|NA|NA
TGTGCCAGCAGCCCGGTAGTGGGGGCTGAAGCTTTCTTT
CASSPVVGAEAFF
>TRBJ2-3|TRBV5-1|TRBD2|NA
TGCGCCAGCAGCTTCCCCCGGACTAGCGGGGAGGCAGATACGCAGTATTTT
CASSFPRTSGEADTQYF
>TRBJ2-1|TRBV7-9|TRBD2|NA
TGTGCCAGCAGCTTAAGCGGGGGGGTCAATGAGCAGTTCTTC
CASSLSGGVNEQFF
>TRBJ2-3|TRBV10-1|NA|NA
TGCGCCAGGCTGGGGCTGGGTAGGGCGACAGATACGCAGTATTTT
CARLGLGRATDTQYF
>TRBJ1-1|TRBV27|TRBD1|NA
TGTGCCAGCAGTCCCGGGACAGGGACCCTTGAAGCTTTCTTT
CASSPGTGTLEAFF
>TRBJ1-2|TRBV28|TRBD1|NA
TGTGCCAGCAGTTGGCCGACAGGGGGAGACTATGGCTACACCTTC
CASSWPTGGDYGYTF
>TRBJ1-1|TRBV15|NA|NA
TGTGCCACCAGCAGGCTCACGTTCGGGGGCGCGACTGAAGCTTTCTTT
CATSRLTFGGATEAFF
>TRBJ2-1|TRBV2|NA|NA
TGTGTCAGCATTAGGCTGCCGTGGGGGGATGAGCAGTTCTTC
CVSIRLPWGDEQFF
>TRBJ2-2|TRBV4-2|NA|NA
TGTGCCAGCAGCCCACCGGGGGCCCTGGTCCGCGGGGAGCTGTTTTTT
CASSPPGALVRGELFF
>TRBJ1-1|TRBV7-9|NA|once
TGTGCCAGCAGCCTGTCAAAGGAGGCTTTCTTT
CASSLSKEAFF
>TRBJ2-2|TRBV29-1|NA|NA
TGCAGCGTTGGTCAGCGGAACACCGGGGAGCTGTTTTTT
CSVGQRNTGELFF
>TRBJ2-7|TRBV4-3|TRBD1|NA
TGCGCCAGCAGCCAAGTAACAGGGGCAAAGTACGAGCAGTACTTC
CASSQVTGAKYEQYF
>TRBJ2-2|TRBV19|NA|NA
TGTGCCAGTAGTATAGATGATGGCGTATCGTTACACACCGGGGAGCTGTTTTTT
CASSIDDGVSLHTGELFF
>TRBJ2-7|TRBV7-9|NA|NA
TGTGCCAGCAGCCAGGGGGGTAGCTACGAGCAGTACTTC
CASSQGGSYEQYF
>TRBJ2-1|TRBV27|NA|NA
TGTGCCAGCAGTTTATACGAGCCAGGTGCGGGCTACAATGAGCAGTTCTTC
CASSLYEPGAGYNEQFF
>TRBJ1-2|TRBV30|NA|NA
TGTGCCTGGAGTATGACAGCGTGGTATGGCTACACCTTC
CAWSMTAWYGYTF
>TRBJ2-3|TRBV5-6|NA|NA
TGTGCCAGCAAGATCGTGGAGGATACGCAGTATTTT
CASKIVEDTQYF
>TRBJ1-2|TRBV2|TRBD1|NA
TGTGCCAGCAGAGGGGGACAGGTCTATGGCTACACCTTC
CASRGGQVYGYTF
>TRBJ1-5|TRBV28|TRBD1|NA
TGTGCCAGCAGTCTCACAGGGGAGTATCAGCCCCAGCATTTT
CASSLTGEYQPQHF
>TRBJ1-2|TRBV7-8|TRBD1|NA
TGTGCCAGCAGCTTAGGGAGGTGGGGACAGGGATATGGCTACACCTTC
CASSLGRWGQGYGYTF
>TRBJ1-2|TRBV6-6|NA|NA
TGTGCCAGCAGTGACCCCGGGAGCTATGGCTACACCTTC
CASSDPGSYGYTF
>TRBJ2-1|TRBV27|TRBD1|NA
TGTGCCAGCACCTCAGAGGGACAGGGGGCTTCCTACAATGAGCAGTTCTTC
CASTSEGQGASYNEQFF
>TRBJ2-3|TRBV27|TRBD2|once
TGTGCCAGCAGTAGCGGGGGAGATACGCAGTATTTT
CASSSGGDTQYF
>TRBJ2-7|TRBV6-5|TRBD1|NA
TGTGCCAGCAGTTTGACAGGGGGTAACGAGCAGTACTTC
CASSLTGGNEQYF
>TRBJ2-2|TRBV4-3|NA|NA
TGCGCCAGCAGCCATACACGGGACATGGCTTTGGCTGGGGAGCTGTTTTTT
CASSHTRDMALAGELFF
>TRBJ2-7|TRBV27|NA|few
TGTGCCAGCAGCGACCTCGGGCAGCAGTACTTC
CASSDLGQQYF